Listed below are T cell receptor beta chains from one sample, sequenced in a study of cytomegalovirus exposure and HLA in healthy donors. Produced via immunoSEQ multiplex PCR; TCRdb's table is partial and in-frame only. The sample has fewer than 110,000 clones, more than 75% seen once; the top ten hold about 9.4%. The specimen sequenced was PBMCs. The receptors shown here come from a woman aged 18 to 35 in good health and CMV-seropositive. Both conserved end residues are part of each CDR3. A D gene is named only where the DNA matches it firmly. Where a row states a size, it is once, few, many or the class of an expanded clone; other rows omit it.

>NA|TRBV28|TRBJ1-4|TRBD1
CAIGTGLKELFF
TGTGCCATCGGGACAGGCCTTAAAGAGTTGTTTTTT
>NA|TRBV2|TRBJ1-4|TRBD1
CASRFLTGANEKLFF
TGTGCCAGCAGGTTCCTGACAGGGGCAAATGAAAAACTGTTTTTT
>NA|TRBV19|TRBJ1-6|TRBD1
CASRLQGSNSPLHF
TGTGCCAGTAGGCTACAGGGGAGTAATTCACCCCTCCACTTT
>NA|TRBV15|TRBJ2-7|TRBD2
CATSRGTSGAYEQYF
TGTGCCACCAGCAGAGGGACTAGCGGGGCCTACGAGCAGTACTTC
>NA|TRBV10-3|TRBJ1-6|NA
CAIRVGSGIGNSPLHF
TGTGCCATCAGGGTGGGCAGCGGAATAGGTAATTCACCCCTCCACTTT
>NA|TRBV5-1|TRBJ2-3|TRBD1
CASSLRTGGTDTQYF
TGCGCCAGCAGCTTGAGGACAGGGGGCACAGATACGCAGTATTTT
>once|TRBV4-2|TRBJ2-7|TRBD2
CASSQDPSRGAWVGEQYF
TGTGCCAGCAGCCAAGACCCCTCGCGGGGGGCGTGGGTGGGAGAGCAGTACTTC
>NA|TRBV30|TRBJ1-1|NA
CATQVGEGTEAFF
TGTGCCACCCAGGTGGGGGAGGGCACTGAAGCTTTCTTT
>NA|TRBV6-1|TRBJ1-2|NA
CASRDTTGNYGYTF
TGTGCCAGCAGGGACACGACAGGCAACTATGGCTACACCTTC
>NA|TRBV4-3|TRBJ1-1|NA
CASSQEGGLAEAFF
TGCGCCAGCAGCCAAGAGGGAGGGTTGGCTGAAGCTTTCTTT
>NA|TRBV12-5|TRBJ2-3|TRBD2
CASGFGTIPQYF
TGTGCTAGTGGTTTTGGGACTATTCCGCAGTATTTT
>NA|TRBV29-1|TRBJ2-2|TRBD2
CSGGLAGVGGELFF
TGCAGCGGAGGACTAGCGGGAGTCGGCGGGGAGCTGTTTTTT
>once|TRBV10-3|TRBJ1-2|TRBD1
CAISVTGGNYGYTF
TGTGCCATCAGTGTAACAGGGGGGAACTATGGCTACACCTTC
>NA|TRBV5-1|TRBJ2-3|TRBD2
CASSLPGGPADTQYF
TGCGCCAGCAGCTTGCCGGGGGGGCCGGCAGATACGCAGTATTTT
>NA|TRBV11-2|TRBJ1-1|NA
CASSLGIRDTEAFF
TGTGCCAGCAGCTTAGGGATTCGGGACACTGAAGCTTTCTTT
>NA|TRBV19|TRBJ1-1|TRBD1
CASRDRGLWTEAFF
TGTGCCAGTAGGGACAGGGGGCTTTGGACTGAAGCTTTCTTT
>NA|TRBV10-3|TRBJ1-1|TRBD1
CAISASGTANTEAFF
TGTGCCATCAGTGCATCTGGGACAGCGAACACTGAAGCTTTCTTT
>NA|TRBV6-6|TRBJ1-2|NA
CASSSSEAWGYTF
TGTGCCAGCAGCTCTTCGGAGGCCTGGGGCTACACCTTC
>NA|TRBV6-4|TRBJ2-2|TRBD2
CASSVERGSTGELFF
TGTGCCAGCAGTGTGGAGCGGGGAAGCACCGGGGAGCTGTTTTTT
>NA|TRBV7-3|TRBJ2-3|NA
CASSLGGTSTDTQYF
TGTGCCAGCAGCTTAGGGGGGACTAGCACAGATACGCAGTATTTT
>NA|TRBV9|TRBJ1-1|TRBD1
CASSPGGTGLNTEAFF
TGTGCCAGCAGTCCAGGGGGAACAGGCCTGAACACTGAAGCTTTCTTT
>NA|TRBV25-1|TRBJ1-2|TRBD1
CASSEYKGAGYGYTF
TGTGCCAGCAGTGAATATAAGGGGGCCGGCTATGGCTACACCTTC
>NA|TRBV20-1|TRBJ2-5|NA
CSALRETQYF
TGCAGTGCCTTGAGAGAGACCCAGTACTTC
>NA|TRBV12-5|TRBJ2-2|NA
CASGLGGGTGELFF
TGTGCTAGTGGTTTGGGGGGAGGCACCGGGGAGCTGTTTTTT
>NA|TRBV27|TRBJ2-2|TRBD2
CASSLQLAGVTGELFF
TGTGCCAGCAGTTTACAGCTAGCGGGAGTAACCGGGGAGCTGTTTTTT
>NA|TRBV27|TRBJ2-2|TRBD2
CASSSSLAGDSGELFF
TGTGCCAGCAGCTCCTCCCTAGCGGGGGACTCCGGGGAGCTGTTTTTT
>NA|TRBV7-9|TRBJ1-1|NA
CASSPEPTGGFTEAFF
TGTGCCAGCAGCCCCGAACCGACGGGAGGTTTCACTGAAGCTTTCTTT
>NA|TRBV28|TRBJ2-5|NA
CASSYGLGQYF
TGTGCCAGCAGTTATGGACTGGGCCAGTACTTC
>NA|TRBV9|TRBJ1-1|NA
CASSVTGVVAEAFF
TGTGCCAGCAGCGTAACCGGGGTTGTGGCTGAAGCTTTCTTT
>NA|TRBV12-5|TRBJ1-3|NA
CASGLVLGLRGNTIYF
TGTGCTAGTGGTTTGGTACTTGGGCTTCGGGGAAACACCATATATTTT
>NA|TRBV5-6|TRBJ1-4|NA
CASSLLLQGEKLFF
TGTGCCAGCAGCTTGCTGCTGCAGGGTGAAAAACTGTTTTTT
>NA|TRBV5-1|TRBJ2-4|TRBD1
CASSPTGGAGHIQYF
TGCGCCAGCAGCCCTACAGGGGGCGCAGGTCACATTCAGTACTTC
>NA|TRBV7-2|TRBJ2-3|NA
CASKRGGVDTQYF
TGTGCCAGTAAACGAGGGGGAGTAGATACGCAGTATTTT
>NA|TRBV28|TRBJ2-5|NA
CASSFALRGETQYF
TGTGCCAGCAGTTTCGCTCTACGAGGAGAGACCCAGTACTTC
>NA|TRBV5-5|TRBJ1-1|TRBD1
CASATTGGNTEAFF
TGTGCCAGCGCGACGACAGGGGGGAACACTGAAGCTTTCTTT
>NA|TRBV11-2|TRBJ1-4|TRBD1
CASSFDRVPPNEKLFF
TGTGCCAGCAGCTTCGACAGGGTTCCCCCTAATGAAAAACTGTTTTTT
>NA|TRBV5-1|TRBJ1-5|TRBD1
CASSLTGVGPQHF
TGCGCCAGCAGCTTGACAGGGGTGGGGCCCCAGCATTTT
>NA|TRBV27|TRBJ1-1|NA
CASIGRNTEAFF
TGTGCCAGCATCGGGAGGAACACTGAAGCTTTCTTT
>NA|TRBV27|TRBJ2-2|TRBD1
CASNWGARDRLSTGELFF
TGTGCCAGCAATTGGGGCGCGCGGGACAGGTTGAGCACCGGGGAGCTGTTTTTT
>once|TRBV9|TRBJ1-6|TRBD1
CASSSDRGFNSPLHF
TGTGCCAGCAGCTCGGACAGGGGCTTCAATTCACCCCTCCACTTT
>NA|TRBV5-1|TRBJ2-1|TRBD1
CASTGQGLPPSSYNEQFF
TGCGCCAGCACCGGACAGGGCCTCCCCCCGAGCTCCTACAATGAGCAGTTCTTC
>NA|TRBV9|TRBJ2-5|NA
CASSVGIRGRTEETQYF
TGTGCCAGCAGCGTGGGTATCCGAGGGAGAACAGAAGAGACCCAGTACTTC
>NA|TRBV6-1|TRBJ2-7|NA
CASSVYSSYEQYF
TGTGCCAGCAGCGTTTACAGCTCCTACGAGCAGTACTTC
>NA|TRBV5-6|TRBJ2-7|NA
CASSADSYFSYEQYF
TGTGCCAGCAGCGCGGACAGTTACTTCTCCTACGAGCAGTACTTC
>NA|TRBV19|TRBJ2-1|TRBD2
CASSIGLAGGPVDEQFF
TGTGCCAGTAGTATTGGACTAGCGGGAGGGCCGGTGGATGAGCAGTTCTTC
>NA|TRBV5-5|TRBJ2-7|NA
CASSLATGVAYEQYF
TGTGCCAGCAGCTTGGCTACGGGTGTAGCCTACGAGCAGTACTTC
>NA|TRBV6-1|TRBJ1-5|NA
CASSEIQPQHF
TGTGCCAGCAGTGAAATACAGCCCCAGCATTTT
>NA|TRBV20-1|TRBJ2-4|NA
CSAEVQNIQYF
TGCAGTGCTGAGGTACAAAACATTCAGTACTTC
>NA|TRBV6-1|TRBJ1-1|NA
CASSETPGPVTEAFF
TGTGCCAGCAGTGAAACCCCAGGGCCGGTCACTGAAGCTTTCTTT
>NA|TRBV7-2|TRBJ2-2|TRBD2
CASSLSIRTSGPNGELFF
TGTGCCAGCAGCTTATCAATAAGGACTAGTGGTCCCAACGGGGAGCTGTTTTTT
>NA|TRBV9|TRBJ1-2|TRBD1
CASTRTGNYGYTF
TGTGCCTCCACCAGGACAGGGAACTATGGCTACACCTTC